The next 21 T cell receptor beta chains were all read from a single sample in a study of T cells after yellow fever vaccination. TCRdb re-called the 5' RACE reads through MiXCR, storing one row per CDR3 protein. The table lists over 70,000 distinct CDR3 sequences, approximately 8% of them singletons. The material sequenced was CD8+ T cells sorted from PBMCs, taken on the day of the yellow fever booster vaccination. These receptors all come from a man aged 30 to 45 who received the YFV17D yellow fever vaccine.

This clonotype has a count of ten or more. The chain combines TRBV11-2 with TRBJ2-5; 9 nucleotides align to TRBD2. Germline CDR1 is SGHAT and CDR2 is FQNNGV. With 5 bases clipped from V and 3 bases from J, the junction kept 13 bases outside the gene matches. This CDR3 is 17 amino acids long. The CDR3 loop is CASSPGFLAGVEETQYF. The CDR3 nucleotides read TGTGCCAGCAGCCCGGGATTCTTAGCGGGAGTGGAAGAGACCCAGTACTTC.

By share, this clonotype ranks as medium-sized (0.01 to 0.1%). Written as DNA, the CDR3 is TGTGCCAGCAGTGGCAATACAGGGGGATGGAACTACGAGCAGTACTTC. Translation gives CASSGNTGGWNYEQYF. The rearrangement uses TRBV6-2 or TRBV6-3 and TRBJ2-7; 8 positions match TRBD1. The CDR3 length is 16 residues. Germline assignment: CDR1 MNHEY and CDR2 SVGEGT. Trimming removed 5 bases from V and 3 bases from J; junction bases left unmatched: 12.

This clonotype was observed a handful of times. This rearrangement joins TRBV12-3 or TRBV12-4 to TRBJ2-1, with 8 bases lining up with TRBD1. The CDR3 totals 16 residues. J lost 3 bases, V lost 5 bases, and 9 bases had no gene match. The CDR3 is CASSPPGQVHYNEQFF. CDR3 bases: TGTGCCAGCAGTCCCCCGGGACAGGTCCACTACAATGAGCAGTTCTTC.

This chain uses TRBV12-3 or TRBV12-4 with TRBJ2-3; tentative D call: TRBD1 (6 bases). V was cut by 10 bases and J by 0 bases, with 17 bases left in between. The CDR3 covers 15 residues. The DNA of the CDR3 is TGTGCCATCCCAGGGGACGGTCGTAGCACAGATACGCAGTATTTT. Protein: CAIPGDGRSTDTQYF.

This clonotype was counted a few times. This chain links TRBV4-3 with TRBJ1-1; D is uncertain. Trimming stripped 1 base from V and 0 bases from J, with 15 bases between. Germline CDR1 LGHNA, CDR2 YSLEER. The CDR3 sequence is 17 residues long. DNA for the CDR3: TGCGCCAGCAGCCAAGTGGCCACGGGAACCTTGAACACTGAAGCTTTCTTT. Protein product: CASSQVATGTLNTEAFF.

The V call is TRBV14, the J call TRBJ2-4; 7 nucleotides align to TRBD1. This CDR3 has 16 residues. V trimming: 4 bases; J trimming: 0 bases; junction bases outside the gene matches: 6. Germline values: CDR1 SGHDN, CDR2 FVKESK. DNA for the CDR3: TGTGCCAGCAGCCCGGGGACAGTCTTAGCCAAAAACATTCAGTACTTC. Translated: CASSPGTVLAKNIQYF.

This clonotype was detected only a few times. The chain employs TRBV6-5 and TRBJ2-3; 8 bases fit TRBD1. The V gene end was trimmed by 0 bases and the J gene end by 4 bases; junction bases not matched to a gene: 3. The CDR3 loop spans 15 amino acids. Germline V lookup: CDR1 MNHEY, CDR2 SVGAGI. The CDR3 loop is CASSYSDRGPDTQYF. The CDR3 DNA follows: TGTGCCAGCAGTTACTCCGACAGGGGACCAGATACGCAGTATTTT.

This clonotype turned up a few times. The gene calls are TRBV21-1 and TRBJ2-7; the table's D call TRBD2 went unverified against the DNA. TRBV21-1 is a pseudogene locus. The CDR3 sequence is 16 residues long. The DNA for the CDR3 is TGTGCCAGCAGCCCCCGGCTGAGACAGCGGTCTTATGAGCAGTACTTC. Protein: CASSPRLRQRSYEQYF.

Many counts were recorded for this clonotype. The rearrangement uses TRBV29-1 and TRBJ2-1; maybe TRBD1 (5 bases). This CDR3 region has 17 residues. The germline CDR1 and CDR2 sequences are SQVTM and ANQGSEA. Between the trimmed V and J ends, which lost 3 bases and 0 bases, there was a span of 18 bases. This chain's CDR3 is CSVEGGQWGYSYNEQFF. The CDR3 region has the DNA TGCAGCGTTGAGGGTGGACAATGGGGTTACTCCTACAATGAGCAGTTCTTC.

This clonotype has ten or more counts. This chain uses TRBV4-3 with TRBJ2-1; tentatively, D is TRBD1 or TRBD2 (5 bases each). Between the trimmed V and J ends, which lost 1 base and 3 bases, there was a span of 10 bases. The CDR3 covers 15 residues. Per the germline V gene, CDR1 is LGHNA and CDR2 is YSLEER. CDR3 sequence (DNA): TGCGCCAGCAGCCAAGTTAGGGACGACTACAATGAGCAGTTCTTC. Amino acids: CASSQVRDDYNEQFF.

This chain links TRBV6-1 with TRBJ2-5, with TRBD1 matching 7 bases. The CDR3 length is 15 residues. V was pared by 3 bases and J by 4 bases, with 8 bases of the junction left unmatched. Germline CDR1 MNHNS, CDR2 SASEGT. The DNA of the CDR3 is TGTGCCAGCAGTGAGTGGGACAGTTGGGCAGAGACCCAGTACTTC. Encoded protein: CASSEWDSWAETQYF.

The chain combines TRBV9 with TRBJ2-2, with D perhaps matching TRBD2 (6 bases). V shed 6 bases and J shed 0 bases, with 15 bases lying between them. There are 16 residues in the CDR3. Germline values: CDR1 SGDLS, CDR2 YYNGEE. The CDR3 bases are TGTGCCAGCACCTTTAGCGGCGAAGCGAACACCGGGGAGCTGTTTTTT. Translation: CASTFSGEANTGELFF.

V gene TRBV7-8 combines with J gene TRBJ1-1, with 7 nucleotides matching TRBD1. The trim removed 2 bases at V and 0 bases at J, leaving 9 bases unmatched. The germline gives CDR1 SGHVS, CDR2 FQNEAQ. The CDR3 has 17 amino acids. This CDR3 reads CASSLRVRRGMNTEAFF. The CDR3 DNA reads as TGTGCCAGCAGCTTAAGGGTGCGCAGGGGGATGAACACTGAAGCTTTCTTT.

Details on this clonotype: A much larger clone differs from this one at a single base, so this may be a read error. For the CDR3, the DNA is TGTGCCAGCTCCCCCTTGGGCGGCCGCGCAGATACGCAGTATTTT. Its translation: CASSPLGGRADTQYF. The chain employs TRBV28 and TRBJ2-3; D is uncertain. V gave up 8 bases and J gave up 4 bases, with 19 bases separating them. This CDR3 has 15 residues. Germline V gene data show CDR1 as MDHEN and CDR2 as SYDVKM.

This clonotype occurred a few times. The genes are TRBV15 and TRBJ2-7; D uncertain. CDR3 length equals 14 residues. CDR1 is LNHNV, CDR2 YYDKDF, per germline (reference sequence). Trimming pared 0 bases from V and 3 bases from J, leaving 9 bases between. CDR3 loop: CATSRDLLNYEQYF. The CDR3 nucleotides read TGTGCCACCAGCAGAGATCTACTGAACTACGAGCAGTACTTC.

This clonotype was counted only a few times. The CDR3 DNA reads as TGTGCCAGCAGCTTTACAGGAGGAGTGGAGACCCAGTACTTC. Protein product: CASSFTGGVETQYF. The chain has TRBV3-1 and TRBJ2-5; D may correspond to TRBD1 or TRBD2 (5 bases each). This CDR3 region has 14 residues. Germline CDR1 and CDR2: LGHDT and YNNKEL (reference sequence). The V end lost 5 bases, the J end lost 5 bases, and 15 bases lay between the germline ends.

This clonotype has just a few counts. V gene TRBV30 combines with J gene TRBJ1-4; tentatively, D is TRBD1 (6 bases). CDR1 and CDR2 from the germline V gene are GTSNPN and SVGIG (reference sequence). The CDR3 totals 14 residues. V dropped 3 bases and J dropped 4 bases, with 12 bases sitting between them. The CDR3, as DNA: TGTGCCTGGAGGGACAGCCTTAATAATGAAAAACTGTTTTTT. Translation gives CAWRDSLNNEKLFF.

This CDR3 reads CSAPQGQPSDEQYF. The CDR3, as DNA: TGCAGTGCTCCGCAGGGGCAGCCTAGCGACGAGCAGTACTTC. This sequence joins TRBV20-1 and TRBJ2-7; D possibly matches TRBD1 or TRBD2 (6 bases each). The length of the CDR3 is 14 residues. V lost 5 bases, J lost 5 bases, and 19 bases lay in between. CDR1 and CDR2 (germline): DFQATT, SNEGSKA (reference sequence).

The rearrangement joins TRBV7-9 to TRBJ2-1; D gene ambiguous. From germline, CDR1 is SEHNR and CDR2 FQNEAQ (reference sequence). The CDR3 length is 15 residues. V lost 1 base to trimming and J lost 3 bases, with 10 bases between them. The DNA of the CDR3 is TGTGCCAGCAGCTTAGTGGGCGGTTACTACAATGAGCAGTTCTTC. Translated: CASSLVGGYYNEQFF. The full variable domain, rest sourced from reference TRBV7-9 and TRBJ2-1, is DTGVSQNPRHKITKRGQNVTFRCDPISEHNRLYWYRQTLGQGPEFLTYFQNEAQLEKSRLLSDRFSAERPKGSFSTLEIQRTEQGDSAMYLCASSLVGGYYNEQFFGPGTRLTVL.

This clonotype turned up a few times. This rearrangement joins TRBV6-2 or TRBV6-3 to TRBJ2-1; 11 nucleotides align to TRBD2. This CDR3 is built from 15 residues. V was pared by 10 bases and J by 4 bases, with 9 bases of the junction left unmatched. Germline V gene sequence: CDR1 MNHEY, CDR2 SVGEGT. CDR3 in DNA: TGTGCCACGGTCTTCCTAGCGGGAGGTTACAATGAGCAGTTCTTC. Amino acids: CATVFLAGGYNEQFF.

This clonotype came up many times. The J gene is TRBJ2-7, the V gene TRBV29-1; a possible D gene is TRBD1 (6 bases). CDR1 and CDR2 from the germline V gene are SQVTM and ANQGSEA. The V gene lost 7 bases and the J gene lost 5 bases, with 18 bases spanning the gap. The CDR3 has 13 residues. The CDR3 protein is CSASGTPYDEQYF. The CDR3, as DNA: TGCAGCGCCTCCGGGACACCCTACGACGAGCAGTACTTC.